This is a list of T cell receptor beta chains from one sample in a study of cytomegalovirus exposure and HLA in healthy donors. Here immunoSEQ multiplex PCR was the method, and the copy in TCRdb shows in-frame clones only, minus some. The sample contains approximately 130,000 clones, about four fifths of which appear only once. Sample: PBMCs. The source is a woman between 35 and 50 years old in good health and CMV-seronegative. The CDR3 runs from the conserved cysteine through the conserved F or W. A D gene is named only where the DNA matches it firmly. Some rows mark clone size as missing; the rest say once, few, many or name a class of expanded clone.

abundance	v_gene	j_gene	d_gene	CDR3nt	CDR3aa
-	TRBV7-2	TRBJ2-7	TRBD2	TGTGCCAGCAGCTTAATGGCTAGCGGGAGGGTATCCTACGAGCAGTACTTC	CASSLMASGRVSYEQYF
-	TRBV27	TRBJ1-6	TRBD1	TGTGCCAGCAGTTTATCAGGGACAGGGTTTTCACCCCTCCACTTT	CASSLSGTGFSPLHF
-	TRBV9	TRBJ2-7	TRBD2	TGTGCCAGCAGCGTAGGTCTAGCGGGACCTGAACACGAGCAGTACTTC	CASSVGLAGPEHEQYF
-	TRBV7-6	TRBJ2-1	TRBD2	TGTGCCAGCAGCCCCAGCGGGGGGGCTGGGAATGAGCAGTTCTTC	CASSPSGGAGNEQFF
-	TRBV10-3	TRBJ2-5	TRBD2	TGTGCCATCAGTCGAACCTTAGCGGGGGGGTCTGTGAAGACCCAGTACTTC	CAISRTLAGGSVKTQYF
once	TRBV6-6	TRBJ1-2	TRBD1	TGTGCCAGCAGCCAGGGGGGAAACACCTTC	CASSQGGNTF
-	TRBV6-5	TRBJ1-6	TRBD1	TGTGCCAGCAGCTCCGGGACAGACAATTCACCCCTCCACTTT	CASSSGTDNSPLHF
-	TRBV5-6	TRBJ2-4	TRBD1	TGTGCCAGCAGCCACCCTGGGACAGCTAAAAACATTCAGTACTTC	CASSHPGTAKNIQYF
-	TRBV6-1	TRBJ1-1	-	TGTGCCAGCAGTTCTCCCCGCAGGGCAAACGAAGCTTTCTTT	CASSSPRRANEAFF
-	TRBV2	TRBJ2-1	-	TGTGCCAGCAGTTCTGAGGGCGGTGAGTTCTTC	CASSSEGGEFF
few	TRBV11-2	TRBJ2-7	-	TGTGCCAGCAGCTTAAGCCGGGATAGTTATTACGAGCAGTACTTC	CASSLSRDSYYEQYF
-	TRBV19	TRBJ1-4	-	TGTGCCAGTGGCAGGGTAGGAGAAAAACTGTTTTTT	CASGRVGEKLFF
-	TRBV25-1	TRBJ2-3	-	TGTGCCAGCAGTGGGGGGAGGGATACGCAGTATTTT	CASSGGRDTQYF
-	TRBV4-3	TRBJ1-4	-	TGCGCCAGCAGCCAAGCAGGGGTGGGCGAAAAACTGTTTTTT	CASSQAGVGEKLFF
once	TRBV9	TRBJ2-5	TRBD2	TGTGCCAGCAGCGGGACCCCGGGACTAGCAGAGACCCAGTACTTC	CASSGTPGLAETQYF
once	TRBV4-1	TRBJ2-3	TRBD2	TGCGCCAGCAGCCAATTATACAAAGGACAGGGCTTACTAGCGGGAGCTTCAGATACGCAGTATTTT	CASSQLYKGQGLLAGASDTQYF
-	TRBV18	TRBJ1-1	TRBD1	TGTGCCAGCTCACGCCGACAGGGGGCTGGGAACACTGAAGCTTTCTTT	CASSRRQGAGNTEAFF
-	TRBV28	TRBJ1-6	TRBD1	TGTGCCAGCAGCCCGGGACAGGGGGCTGATTCACCCCTCCACTTT	CASSPGQGADSPLHF
-	TRBV6-5	TRBJ2-2	TRBD2	TGTGCCAGCAGTTTAGCGGGAGGGCGGGCCGGGGAGCTGTTTTTT	CASSLAGGRAGELFF
-	TRBV28	TRBJ1-6	-	TGTGCCAGCAGAGGAGGCGGGCCTCTAACGGGTTCACCCCTCCACTTT	CASRGGGPLTGSPLHF
-	TRBV6-1	TRBJ1-2	TRBD1	TGTGCCAGCAGGGAGACAGGGGACGGCTTCTATGGCTACACCTTC	CASRETGDGFYGYTF
-	TRBV4-2	TRBJ2-1	-	TGTGCCAGCAGCCATGCGGAGACCACACCTGTGGATGAGCAGTTCTTC	CASSHAETTPVDEQFF
-	TRBV7-8	TRBJ1-2	TRBD1	TGTGCCAGCACCCCCTCCCGACAGGGCGACTATGGCTACACCTTC	CASTPSRQGDYGYTF
-	TRBV4-1	TRBJ2-7	TRBD2	TGCGCCAGCAGCCTAACTAGCGGGGGGGAGGGCGAGCAGTACTTC	CASSLTSGGEGEQYF
-	TRBV29-1	TRBJ2-3	TRBD2	TGCAGCGCCAGGACTAGCGGGAGAGATAGCACAGATACGCAGTATTTT	CSARTSGRDSTDTQYF
-	TRBV13	TRBJ1-2	TRBD1	TGTGCCAGCAGCTTACGGGCCGGACAGGGGGCCAGTGGCTACACCTTC	CASSLRAGQGASGYTF
-	TRBV27	TRBJ2-7	TRBD1	TGTGCCAGCAGCCGGGACAGGGGCCCCTACGAGCAGTACTTC	CASSRDRGPYEQYF
-	TRBV5-1	TRBJ2-1	TRBD2	TGCGCCAGCAGCACCGGGACTAGCGCTTACAATGAGCAGTTCTTC	CASSTGTSAYNEQFF
few	TRBV29-1	TRBJ2-7	TRBD1	TGCAGCGTTGATGGGATCAGGGGGGAGCAGTACTTC	CSVDGIRGEQYF
-	TRBV6-5	TRBJ1-2	TRBD1	TGTGCCAGCACCGACCCGGGACAGGGGGTTTATGGCTACACCTTC	CASTDPGQGVYGYTF
-	TRBV11-2	TRBJ1-6	TRBD1	TGTGCCAGCAGCTCGATACAGGGGGCGAGGGATTCACCCCTCCACTTT	CASSSIQGARDSPLHF
-	TRBV4-1	TRBJ2-3	TRBD2	TGCGCCAGCAGCCTCAGCTCCCCTAGCGGGGGGGTCACAGATACGCAGTATTTT	CASSLSSPSGGVTDTQYF
few	TRBV18	TRBJ1-3	TRBD1	TGTGCCAGCTCATCAGGGACAGGGGGGCCTGGAAACACCATATATTTT	CASSSGTGGPGNTIYF
-	TRBV18	TRBJ2-1	TRBD2	TGTGCCAGCTCACCGGGGACTAGCGGGGGGGCCTCCTACAATGAGCAGTTCTTC	CASSPGTSGGASYNEQFF
-	TRBV27	TRBJ2-7	-	TGTGCCAGCAGGGCATACTACGAGCAGTACTTC	CASRAYYEQYF
-	TRBV4-1	TRBJ1-4	TRBD1	TGCGCCAGCAGCCAAGAGAACAGGGGGTGGGAAAAACTGTTTTTT	CASSQENRGWEKLFF
-	TRBV4-2	TRBJ1-2	TRBD1	TGTGCCAGCAGCCAAAGCGTACTAGGACAGGTCTATGATGTTGGCTACACCTTC	CASSQSVLGQVYDVGYTF
-	TRBV27	TRBJ1-1	-	TGTGCCAGCAGTTCATACCCGGGAGGGACTGAAGCTTTCTTT	CASSSYPGGTEAFF
-	TRBV29-1	TRBJ2-7	-	TGCAGCGTTGAAGGATCGGGGAATTTTTACGAGCAGTACTTC	CSVEGSGNFYEQYF
few	TRBV4-2	TRBJ1-5	-	TGTGCCAGCAGCCAAGCCCAGAATCAGCCCCAGCATTTT	CASSQAQNQPQHF
-	TRBV5-4	TRBJ2-3	TRBD1	TGTGCCAGCAGCTTGAGACAGGGGCAGGCAGATACGCAGTATTTT	CASSLRQGQADTQYF
-	TRBV6-1	TRBJ1-1	-	TGTGCCAGCAGTGAATTGGGGGGGTCGGGCACTGAAGCTTTCTTT	CASSELGGSGTEAFF
-	TRBV11-1	TRBJ2-3	-	TGTGCCAGCAGTCAAAAAGGGTGGACTCCAAGCACAGATACGCAGTATTTT	CASSQKGWTPSTDTQYF
-	TRBV29-1	TRBJ1-1	-	TGCAGCGCCAGGCCGGGGGGGGGTCACACTGAAGCTTTCTTT	CSARPGGGHTEAFF
-	TRBV27	TRBJ1-6	TRBD1	TGTGCCAGCAGTCACCTCATCGACAGGGGGCATTCACCCCTCCACTTT	CASSHLIDRGHSPLHF
-	TRBV7-2	TRBJ1-2	TRBD1	TGTGCCAGCAGCCCGGGACAGGGTAACTATGGCTACACCTTC	CASSPGQGNYGYTF
-	TRBV7-2	TRBJ2-3	-	TGTGCCAGCAGCCCGACCGGGACTAGCACAGATACGCAGTATTTT	CASSPTGTSTDTQYF
-	TRBV19	TRBJ1-5	-	TGTGCCAGTAGTATCGGGGTCAATCAGCCCCAGCATTTT	CASSIGVNQPQHF